This TCR beta chain was retrieved from a study of T cells in Graves' hyperthyroidism and ophthalmopathy. Study results and limitations: Model predictions of ophthalmopathy came a median around 7.1 months before onset. Most thyroid clonotypes that were expanded above 0.001 also turned up in blood.

Out of roughly 9.1 ml of fresh peripheral blood came the PBMCs. CDR3 length: 16 residues. Germline V gene lookup returns CDR1 MNHNS and CDR2 SASEGT. The V gene end was trimmed by 6 bases and the J gene end by 6 bases; junction bases not matched to a gene: 12. RNA transcripts provided the source from which TCR beta CDR3 regions were amplified. Researchers ran a first-round RT-PCR on the TCR CDR3 using the HTBI primer set. TCRdb ran MiXCR on the multiplex PCR reads and lists one entry per CDR3 protein. The data contain about 34,000 distinct CDR3 sequences, around 52% of them seen just once; the ten biggest clones take up 25%. This clonotype showed up many times. Its antigen is unknown.

Sequencing was done on a sample of blood. The gene calls are TRBV6-1 and TRBJ2-7; 12 nucleotides line up with TRBD1. The sequence came from a woman aged 40 to 50 with Graves' ophthalmopathy. The CDR3 sequence: CASSNLPGQGASEQYF. CDR3 DNA: TGTGCCAGCAGCAACCTCCCGGGACAGGGGGCGTCCGAGCAGTACTTC.